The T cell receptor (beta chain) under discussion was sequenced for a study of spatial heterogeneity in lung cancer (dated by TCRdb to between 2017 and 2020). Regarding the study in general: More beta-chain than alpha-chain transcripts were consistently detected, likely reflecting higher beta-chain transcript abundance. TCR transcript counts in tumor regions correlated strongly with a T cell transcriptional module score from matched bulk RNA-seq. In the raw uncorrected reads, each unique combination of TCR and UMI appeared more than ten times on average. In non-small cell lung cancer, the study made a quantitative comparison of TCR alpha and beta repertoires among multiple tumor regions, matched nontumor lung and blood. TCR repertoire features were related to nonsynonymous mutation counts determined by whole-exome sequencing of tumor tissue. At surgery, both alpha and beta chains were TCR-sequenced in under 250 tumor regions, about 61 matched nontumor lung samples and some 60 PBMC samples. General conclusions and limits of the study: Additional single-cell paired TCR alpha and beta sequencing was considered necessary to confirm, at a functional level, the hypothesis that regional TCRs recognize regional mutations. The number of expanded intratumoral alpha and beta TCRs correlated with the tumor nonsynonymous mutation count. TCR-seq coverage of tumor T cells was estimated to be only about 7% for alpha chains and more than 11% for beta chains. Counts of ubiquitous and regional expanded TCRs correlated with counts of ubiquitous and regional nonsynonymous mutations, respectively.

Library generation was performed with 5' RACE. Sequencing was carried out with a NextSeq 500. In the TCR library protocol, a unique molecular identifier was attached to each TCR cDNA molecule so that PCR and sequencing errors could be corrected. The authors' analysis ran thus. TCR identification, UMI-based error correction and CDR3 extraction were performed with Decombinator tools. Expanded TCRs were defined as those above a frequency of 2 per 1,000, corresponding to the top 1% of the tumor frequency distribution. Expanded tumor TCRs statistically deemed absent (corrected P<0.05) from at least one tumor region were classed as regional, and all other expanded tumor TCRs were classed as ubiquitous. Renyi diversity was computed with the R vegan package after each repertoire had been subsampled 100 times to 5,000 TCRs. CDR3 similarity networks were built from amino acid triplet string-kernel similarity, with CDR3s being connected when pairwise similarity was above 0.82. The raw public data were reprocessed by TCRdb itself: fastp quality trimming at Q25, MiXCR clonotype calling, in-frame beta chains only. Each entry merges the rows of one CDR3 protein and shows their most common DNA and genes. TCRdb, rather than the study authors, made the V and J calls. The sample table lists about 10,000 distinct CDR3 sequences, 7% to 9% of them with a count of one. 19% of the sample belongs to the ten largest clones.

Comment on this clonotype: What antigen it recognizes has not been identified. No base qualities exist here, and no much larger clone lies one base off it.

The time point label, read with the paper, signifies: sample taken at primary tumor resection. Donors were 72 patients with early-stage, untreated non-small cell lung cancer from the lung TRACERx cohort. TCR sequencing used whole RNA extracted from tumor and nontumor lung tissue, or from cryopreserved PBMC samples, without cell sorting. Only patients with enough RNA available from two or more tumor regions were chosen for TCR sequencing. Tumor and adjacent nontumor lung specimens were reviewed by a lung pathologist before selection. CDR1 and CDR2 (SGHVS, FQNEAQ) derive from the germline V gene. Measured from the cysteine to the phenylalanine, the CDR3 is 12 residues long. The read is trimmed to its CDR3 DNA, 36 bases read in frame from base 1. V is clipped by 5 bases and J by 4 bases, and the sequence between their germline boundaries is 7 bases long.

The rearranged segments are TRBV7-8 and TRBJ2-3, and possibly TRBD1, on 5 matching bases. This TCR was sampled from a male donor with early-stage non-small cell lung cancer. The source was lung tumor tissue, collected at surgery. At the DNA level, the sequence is TGTGCCAGCAGCATACAGGCAGATACGCAGTATTTT. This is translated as CASSIQADTQYF.